Described below is a single TCR beta chain sequence and its context. This record comes from a study of blood T cell repertoires in COVID-19. Study-level information: Sites across the United States, Italy and Spain contributed samples from acute and convalescent COVID-19.

The CDR3 covers 13 residues. Between the trimmed V and J ends, which lost 6 bases and 5 bases, there was a span of 13 bases. Germline CDR1 and CDR2: SQVTM and ANQGSEA. Assay: immunoSEQ multiplex PCR; the TCRdb copy retains only in-frame clones and omits some. The table includes 250,000 or so clones, about 85% detected once. The chain combines TRBV29-1 with TRBJ2-2; a weak D match, TRBD2 (6 bases). Material: peripheral blood. This sequence originates from a man between 18 and 35 years old with active or convalescent COVID-19. CDR3 residues: CSVGGAGTGELFF. The CDR3, as DNA: TGCAGCGTGGGCGGGGCTGGGACCGGGGAGCTGTTTTTT.